The sample holds many counts of the clone carrying this T cell receptor (beta chain). Its antigen remains unknown. Using its own MiXCR run on the 5' RACE reads, TCRdb lists one record per CDR3 protein. The sample carries 350,000 to 600,000 distinct CDR3 sequences, 13% to 15% recorded once. This CDR3 is 16 amino acids long. From germline, CDR1 is SGHRS and CDR2 YFSETQ. V lost 5 bases, J lost 1 base, and 6 bases stayed unmatched. The data are from a study of identical twins. Findings and limits, study-wide: There was more out-of-frame TCR alpha sharing in monozygotic twins than models estimated. Cord blood beta clonotypes that were abundant carried fewer insertions, and memory repertoires showed no such trend. The degree of excess twin sharing was weaker in beta out-of-frame sequences.

The sample was also reused in another study, on yellow fever vaccine responses in identical twins.

The sequencing input was CD4+ T cells sorted from blood. This rearrangement joins TRBV5-1 to TRBJ2-1, with TRBD2 matching 10 bases. This TCR was recovered from a woman aged 18-29 years in good health. The CDR3 DNA sequence: TGCGCCAGCAGACGTTCTAGCGGGAGTTCCTACAATGAGCAGTTCTTC. This sequence encodes CASRRSSGSSYNEQFF.